This T cell receptor beta chain was retrieved from a study of early stage breast cancer tumors. About the study: Invasive lobular carcinomas made up about 30% of the 12 ER+/PR+/HER2- tumors. Points from the study as a whole: Tumor and normal breast were distinguished via blood comparison in about 90% of the 16 patients. Compared with adjacent normal breast, tumors showed about 2.5-fold denser, more clonal T cells.

The CDR3 spans 15 residues. Looked up from germline, CDR1 is SEHNR and CDR2 is FQNEAQ (reference sequence). V lost 8 bases to trimming and J lost 6 bases; unmatched junction nucleotides: 9. Blood replicates held 0.5 ug DNA, tumor or normal breast roughly 1.5 ug, two each. Generated by immunoSEQ multiplex PCR, the TCRdb table keeps only in-frame clones and is missing some. Found here are over 8,500 clones, roughly two thirds of them singletons; the top ten hold approximately 17%. In this sample, this clone turned up a few times. The antigen is not known. V gene TRBV7-9 combines with J gene TRBJ1-5; the match to TRBD1 covers 11 bases. The source material was normal breast tissue next to the tumor. This clonotype was obtained from a person between 60 and 70 years old with breast cancer. CDR3 protein: CASAGGQGVLQPQHF. CDR3 bases: TGTGCCAGCGCGGGGGGACAGGGGGTCCTTCAGCCCCAGCATTTT.